This is a list of T cell receptor beta chains from one sample in a study of T-cell memory formation after mild COVID-19. TCRdb re-analysed the 5' RACE reads in MiXCR, keeping a single row per CDR3 protein. The table lists 92,000 or so distinct CDR3 sequences, around 16% of them singletons. The specimen sequenced was PBMCs or a T cell subset sorted from them (not recorded which). The receptors derive from a man aged 18 to 29 who had mild COVID-19 (a few samples of this study predate the infection). Cell type and time point are not known. CDR3s include the opening cysteine and the closing phenylalanine or tryptophan. The D gene is left open where the match is weak. Size tells how often a clone was seen (once, few, many) or the class of an expanded clone, and some rows leave it out.

cdr3_aa: CASSLGDTSTNEKLFF
cdr3_nt: TGTGCCAGCAGCTTGGGGGACACCTCAACTAATGAAAAACTGTTTTTT
j_call: TRBJ1-4
cdr3_length: 16
v_call: TRBV7-9
clone_size: few
d_call: .

cdr3_aa: CASSQFYNEQFF
cdr3_nt: TGTGCCAGCAGCCAGTTCTACAATGAGCAGTTCTTC
j_call: TRBJ2-1
cdr3_length: 12
v_call: TRBV4-2
clone_size: few
d_call: .

cdr3_aa: CASSPTGIGSPLHF
cdr3_nt: TGTGCCAGCAGTCCGACAGGGATAGGTTCACCCCTCCACTTT
j_call: TRBJ1-6
cdr3_length: 14
v_call: TRBV12-3/TRBV12-4
clone_size: .
d_call: TRBD1

cdr3_aa: CASSFPTRTRDYTDTQYF
cdr3_nt: TGTGCCAGCAGTTTCCCCACCAGGACTAGGGACTACACAGATACGCAGTATTTT
j_call: TRBJ2-3
cdr3_length: 18
v_call: TRBV28
clone_size: .
d_call: TRBD2

cdr3_aa: CASSLFGGREETQYF
cdr3_nt: TGTGCCAGCAGCTTATTCGGGGGCAGGGAAGAGACCCAGTACTTC
j_call: TRBJ2-5
cdr3_length: 15
v_call: TRBV7-9
clone_size: many
d_call: .

cdr3_aa: CASSLAPSNQPQHF
cdr3_nt: TGTGCCAGCAGCTTAGCCCCCAGCAATCAGCCCCAGCATTTT
j_call: TRBJ1-5
cdr3_length: 14
v_call: TRBV7-2
clone_size: .
d_call: .

cdr3_aa: CASSQEGTPRTDTQYF
cdr3_nt: TGTGCCAGCAGCCAAGAGGGGACACCTCGCACAGATACGCAGTATTTT
j_call: TRBJ2-3
cdr3_length: 16
v_call: TRBV4-2
clone_size: few
d_call: .

cdr3_aa: CSVEQLDTEAFF
cdr3_nt: TGCAGCGTTGAACAGTTAGACACTGAAGCTTTCTTT
j_call: TRBJ1-1
cdr3_length: 12
v_call: TRBV29-1
clone_size: .
d_call: .

cdr3_aa: CASSYWGQPTQQFF
cdr3_nt: TGTGCCAGCAGTTACTGGGGACAGCCGACGCAGCAGTTCTTC
j_call: TRBJ2-1
cdr3_length: 14
v_call: TRBV6-5
clone_size: .
d_call: TRBD1

cdr3_aa: CASIQGGNQYF
cdr3_nt: TGTGCCAGCATCCAAGGGGGAAACCAGTACTTC
j_call: TRBJ2-5
cdr3_length: 11
v_call: TRBV12-3/TRBV12-4
clone_size: .
d_call: .

cdr3_aa: CASSYSSAQGIGGEQYF
cdr3_nt: TGTGCCAGCAGTTACTCGTCTGCACAGGGAATTGGCGGCGAGCAGTACTTC
j_call: TRBJ2-7
cdr3_length: 17
v_call: TRBV6-5
clone_size: .
d_call: .

cdr3_aa: CASSLGQVNTEAFF
cdr3_nt: TGCGCCAGCAGCCTGGGACAGGTGAACACTGAAGCTTTCTTT
j_call: TRBJ1-1
cdr3_length: 14
v_call: TRBV4-1
clone_size: few
d_call: TRBD1

cdr3_aa: CACRTQGTGNEQFF
cdr3_nt: TGTGCATGCAGGACGCAAGGCACAGGGAATGAGCAGTTCTTC
j_call: TRBJ2-1
cdr3_length: 14
v_call: TRBV12-3/TRBV12-4
clone_size: .
d_call: .

cdr3_aa: CASSSGAVSYNEQFF
cdr3_nt: TGCGCCAGCAGCTCCGGAGCGGTCTCCTACAATGAGCAGTTCTTC
j_call: TRBJ2-1
cdr3_length: 15
v_call: TRBV5-1
clone_size: many
d_call: .

cdr3_aa: CASSLEGWDSSGNTIYF
cdr3_nt: TGTGCCAGCAGCTTAGAGGGGTGGGACAGCTCTGGAAACACCATATATTTT
j_call: TRBJ1-3
cdr3_length: 17
v_call: TRBV11-2
clone_size: .
d_call: TRBD1

cdr3_aa: CASSLYRGGRETQYF
cdr3_nt: TGTGCCAGCAGTTTATATCGGGGGGGCCGAGAGACCCAGTACTTC
j_call: TRBJ2-5
cdr3_length: 15
v_call: TRBV28
clone_size: .
d_call: TRBD2

cdr3_aa: CASSPRGWGVGELFF
cdr3_nt: TGTGCCAGCAGTCCCAGGGGATGGGGCGTCGGGGAGCTGTTTTTT
j_call: TRBJ2-2
cdr3_length: 15
v_call: TRBV14
clone_size: .
d_call: .

cdr3_aa: CASSQTQGASTDTQYF
cdr3_nt: TGCGCCAGCAGCCAAACCCAGGGGGCTAGCACAGATACGCAGTATTTT
j_call: TRBJ2-3
cdr3_length: 16
v_call: TRBV4-3
clone_size: .
d_call: TRBD1

cdr3_aa: CASTPGLTVFGELFF
cdr3_nt: TGTGCCAGCACCCCGGGACTTACGGTCTTCGGGGAGCTGTTTTTT
j_call: TRBJ2-2
cdr3_length: 15
v_call: TRBV12-3/TRBV12-4
clone_size: .
d_call: .

cdr3_aa: CASSFLARYTGELFF
cdr3_nt: TGTGCCAGCAGTTTTTTAGCGAGGTACACCGGGGAGCTGTTTTTT
j_call: TRBJ2-2
cdr3_length: 15
v_call: TRBV27
clone_size: few
d_call: .

cdr3_aa: CASSSKPGHNYGYTF
cdr3_nt: TGCGCCAGCAGCTCGAAGCCGGGACACAACTATGGCTACACCTTC
j_call: TRBJ1-2
cdr3_length: 15
v_call: TRBV5-1
clone_size: few
d_call: .

cdr3_aa: CASSAATFLDHF
cdr3_nt: TGTGCCAGCAGCGCAGCTACGTTTCTAGACCACTTC
j_call: TRBJ2-5
cdr3_length: 12
v_call: TRBV7-9
clone_size: .
d_call: .

cdr3_aa: CASSPRQGGGNTEAFF
cdr3_nt: TGCGCCAGCAGCCCCCGGCAAGGGGGGGGGAACACTGAAGCTTTCTTT
j_call: TRBJ1-1
cdr3_length: 16
v_call: TRBV4-1
clone_size: few
d_call: .

cdr3_aa: CASSYKGGLSYEQYF
cdr3_nt: TGTGCCAGCAGTTATAAGGGGGGGCTCTCCTACGAGCAGTACTTC
j_call: TRBJ2-7
cdr3_length: 15
v_call: TRBV6-5
clone_size: few
d_call: .

cdr3_aa: CATTGTLTYEQYF
cdr3_nt: TGTGCCACCACCGGGACACTGACCTACGAGCAGTACTTC
j_call: TRBJ2-7
cdr3_length: 13
v_call: TRBV2
clone_size: .
d_call: .

cdr3_aa: CASSHQGLRETQYF
cdr3_nt: TGCGCCAGCAGCCATCAGGGGCTGCGGGAGACCCAGTACTTC
j_call: TRBJ2-5
cdr3_length: 14
v_call: TRBV4-1
clone_size: .
d_call: .

cdr3_aa: CASGWTGTNTEAFF
cdr3_nt: TGCGCCAGCGGATGGACAGGAACGAACACTGAAGCTTTCTTT
j_call: TRBJ1-1
cdr3_length: 14
v_call: TRBV10-2
clone_size: few
d_call: TRBD1

cdr3_aa: CASSYSGNGYTF
cdr3_nt: TGTGCCAGCAGTTACTCGGGGAACGGCTACACCTTC
j_call: TRBJ1-2
cdr3_length: 12
v_call: TRBV6-5
clone_size: few
d_call: .

cdr3_aa: CASSLRTDSNYGYTF
cdr3_nt: TGCGCCAGCAGCCTCCGGACAGATTCTAACTATGGCTACACCTTC
j_call: TRBJ1-2
cdr3_length: 15
v_call: TRBV4-1
clone_size: few
d_call: .

cdr3_aa: CASSERRIRDSGYTF
cdr3_nt: TGTGCCAGCAGCGAAAGGAGGATCAGGGACAGTGGCTACACCTTC
j_call: TRBJ1-2
cdr3_length: 15
v_call: TRBV13
clone_size: .
d_call: TRBD1

cdr3_aa: CASTPGIGGTEAFF
cdr3_nt: TGTGCCAGTACCCCCGGGATTGGGGGCACTGAAGCTTTCTTT
j_call: TRBJ1-1
cdr3_length: 14
v_call: TRBV19
clone_size: many
d_call: .